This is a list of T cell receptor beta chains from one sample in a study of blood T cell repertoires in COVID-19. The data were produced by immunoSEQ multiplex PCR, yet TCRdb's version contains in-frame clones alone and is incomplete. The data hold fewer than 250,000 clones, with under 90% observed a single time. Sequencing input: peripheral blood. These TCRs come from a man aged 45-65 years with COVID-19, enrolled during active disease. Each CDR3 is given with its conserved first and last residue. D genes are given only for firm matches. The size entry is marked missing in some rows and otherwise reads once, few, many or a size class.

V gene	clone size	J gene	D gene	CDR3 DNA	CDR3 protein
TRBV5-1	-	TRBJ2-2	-	TGCGCCAGCAGCTTGGGGGGGACAACGAACACCGGGGAGCTGTTTTTT	CASSLGGTTNTGELFF
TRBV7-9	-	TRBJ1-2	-	TGTGCCAGCAGCTACGGGACTCTCCTTAGGTACACCTTC	CASSYGTLLRYTF
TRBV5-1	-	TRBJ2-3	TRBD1	TGCGCCAGCAGCTTACGACAGGGTTTGTCAGATACGCAGTATTTT	CASSLRQGLSDTQYF
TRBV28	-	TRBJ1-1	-	TGTGCCAGCAGCCAGGGAATACGGTCTTTCTTT	CASSQGIRSFF
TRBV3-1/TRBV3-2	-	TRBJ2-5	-	TGTGCCAGCAGCCAAGTAGTATCAGAGGACCAAGAGACCCAGTACTTC	CASSQVVSEDQETQYF
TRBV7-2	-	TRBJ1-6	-	TGTGCCAGCAGCTCCCAGGCGGGGGGCAGATTATATTCACCCCTCCACTTT	CASSSQAGGRLYSPLHF
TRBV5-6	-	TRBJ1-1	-	TGTGCCAGCAGCTTGGGGCGGGGGATTAACACTGAAGCTTTCTTT	CASSLGRGINTEAFF
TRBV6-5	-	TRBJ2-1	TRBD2	TGTGCCAGCAGTTACCGCGGACTAGGAAACAATGAGCAGTTCTTC	CASSYRGLGNNEQFF
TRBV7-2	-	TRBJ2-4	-	TGTGCCAGCAGATCTAGGTTAGACTCAAAAAACATTCAGTACTTC	CASRSRLDSKNIQYF
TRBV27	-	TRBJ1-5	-	TGTGCCAGCAGTTTATCCTCCCTAGACTATAGCAATCAGCCCCAGCATTTT	CASSLSSLDYSNQPQHF
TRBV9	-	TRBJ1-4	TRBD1	TGTGCCAGCAGCGCGTGGACAGGGGGCCCACTAGGGGATGAAAAACTGTTTTTT	CASSAWTGGPLGDEKLFF
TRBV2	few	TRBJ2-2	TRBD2	TGTGCCACCCTCCTGGCTAGCGGGGGGGCGGACACCGGGGAGCTGTTTTTT	CATLLASGGADTGELFF
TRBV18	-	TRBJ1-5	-	TGTGCCAGCTCACCACGGGGAGTCCAGCCCCAGCATTTT	CASSPRGVQPQHF
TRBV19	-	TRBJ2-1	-	TGTGCCAGTAGTATTGGACAGACAAGGAATGAGCAGTTCTTC	CASSIGQTRNEQFF
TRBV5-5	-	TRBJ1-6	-	TGTGCCAGCAGCTTGCCTGAGAGCTCCTATAATTCACCCCTCCACTTT	CASSLPESSYNSPLHF
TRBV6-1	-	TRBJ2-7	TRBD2	TGTGCCAGCAGTGAAGACCTAGCGGTCTACGAGCAGTACTTC	CASSEDLAVYEQYF
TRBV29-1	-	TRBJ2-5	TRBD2	TGCAGCGTTGGGCGAGTTCTACTAGCGGGGCGACAAGAGACCCAGTACTTC	CSVGRVLLAGRQETQYF
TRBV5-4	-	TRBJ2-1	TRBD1	TGTGCCAGCACCGCCCGGGACAGGGGTTACAATGAGCAGTTCTTC	CASTARDRGYNEQFF
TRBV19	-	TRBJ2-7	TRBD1	TGTGCCAGTAGGGAGGGACAGGGGGTCCCCGAGCAGTACTTC	CASREGQGVPEQYF
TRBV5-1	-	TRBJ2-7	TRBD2	TGCGCCAGCAGCACCGCCGAAGGGACTAGCGGGAGGGCCCTCTACGAGCAGTACTTC	CASSTAEGTSGRALYEQYF
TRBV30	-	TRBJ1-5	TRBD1	TGTGCCTGGAGGGGACAGGGGATACAGCCCCAGCATTTT	CAWRGQGIQPQHF
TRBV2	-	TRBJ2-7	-	TGTGCCAGCAGCACCTACGAGCAGTACTTC	CASSTYEQYF
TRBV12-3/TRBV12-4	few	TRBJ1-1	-	TGTGCCAGCAGTTTAAACTCCCCGGGGGGAGCTTTCTTT	CASSLNSPGGAFF
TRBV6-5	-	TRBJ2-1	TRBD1	TGTGCCAGCAGCCCCCGGGACAGGGGTAACAATGAGCAGTTCTTC	CASSPRDRGNNEQFF
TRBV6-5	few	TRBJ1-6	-	TGTGCCAGCAGTTACTTAATTCGGGGGAATTCACCCCTCCACTTT	CASSYLIRGNSPLHF
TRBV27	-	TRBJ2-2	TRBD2	TGTGCCAGCAGTCAGCGGGGGGTGAACACCGGGGAGCTGTTTTTT	CASSQRGVNTGELFF
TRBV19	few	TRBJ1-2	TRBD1	TGTGCCAGTAGATCCACAGGGGTGAATGGCTACACCTTC	CASRSTGVNGYTF
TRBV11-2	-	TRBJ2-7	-	TGTGCCAGCAGCTTTCGTACAGACGACTCCTACGAGCAGTACTTC	CASSFRTDDSYEQYF
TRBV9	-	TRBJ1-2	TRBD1	TGTGCCAGCAGCGTTGGGACAGGGCATGTTCGGGGCTACACCTTC	CASSVGTGHVRGYTF
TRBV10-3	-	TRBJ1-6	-	TGTGCCATCAGTGAGTCGGGCGGGGGGGGCGATAATTCACCCCTCCACTTT	CAISESGGGGDNSPLHF
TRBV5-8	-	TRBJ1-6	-	TGTGCCAGCAGCTTGGGCGGCACCGGCTCCTATAATTCACCCCTCCACTTT	CASSLGGTGSYNSPLHF
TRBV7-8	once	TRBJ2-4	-	TGTGCCAGCAGCTTATTGGGGGGAGGTCAGGACATTCAGTACTTC	CASSLLGGGQDIQYF
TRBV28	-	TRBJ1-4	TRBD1	TGTGCCAGCAGTTTTTTCGGGGCAGGGGGCCAGGAAAAACTGTTTTTT	CASSFFGAGGQEKLFF
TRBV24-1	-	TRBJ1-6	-	TGTGCCACCAGTGATTATGGGGGGACTTCACCCCTCCACTTT	CATSDYGGTSPLHF
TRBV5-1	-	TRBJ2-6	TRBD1	TGCGCCAGCAGCTTCTCCGGGACAGGACACTCTGGGGCCAACGTCCTGACTTTC	CASSFSGTGHSGANVLTF
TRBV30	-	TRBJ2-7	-	TGTGCCTACAACAGAGCCTACGAGCAGTACTTC	CAYNRAYEQYF
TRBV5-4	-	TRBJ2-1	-	TGTGCCAGCAGCCAGAACCCGGGCTCCTACAATGAGCAGTTCTTC	CASSQNPGSYNEQFF
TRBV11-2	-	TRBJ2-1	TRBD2	TGTGCCAGCAGCTTAGAAGTTGGACTAGCGGGAGATACTGAGCAGTTCTTC	CASSLEVGLAGDTEQFF
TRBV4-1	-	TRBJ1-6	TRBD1	TGCGCCAGCAGCCGAGGGGGCGCAGAATCCTATAATTCACCCCTCCACTTT	CASSRGGAESYNSPLHF
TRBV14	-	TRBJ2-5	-	TGTGCCAGCAGCCAAGATAACCTCTCAGGGACCCAGTACTTC	CASSQDNLSGTQYF
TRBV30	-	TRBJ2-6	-	TGTGCCTGGAGTGTAATCCACTCTGGGGCCAACGTCCTGACTTTC	CAWSVIHSGANVLTF
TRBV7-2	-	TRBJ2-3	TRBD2	TGTGCCAGCAGCCCCATACCCCTAGCGGGGGGGCTAGATACGCAGTATTTT	CASSPIPLAGGLDTQYF
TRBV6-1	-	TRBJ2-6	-	TGTGCCAGCAGTGAAGGTGAGGTGCAGGGATACTTCTCTGGGGCCAACGTCCTGACTTTC	CASSEGEVQGYFSGANVLTF
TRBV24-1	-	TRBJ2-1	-	TGTGCCACCAGTGACCCGGGACTTAACAATGAGCAGTTCTTC	CATSDPGLNNEQFF
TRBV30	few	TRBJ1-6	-	TGTGCCTGGAGTCAGGGGAAAGGACCCCTCCACTTT	CAWSQGKGPLHF
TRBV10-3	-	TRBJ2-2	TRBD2	TGTGCCATCGGACGGGAGCGGGGCACCGGGGAGCTGTTTTTT	CAIGRERGTGELFF
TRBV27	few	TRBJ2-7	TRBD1	TGTGCCAGCAGTCTGGCCGGGACAGCTTCCTACGAGCAGTACTTC	CASSLAGTASYEQYF
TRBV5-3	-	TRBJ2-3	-	TGTGCCATAGCACGTGAGCGGGCTATCACAGATACGCAGTATTTT	CAIARERAITDTQYF
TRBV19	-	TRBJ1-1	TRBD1	TGTGCCAGTAGTACGGACAGGAAGAACACTGAAGCTTTCTTT	CASSTDRKNTEAFF
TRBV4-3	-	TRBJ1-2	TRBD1	TGCGCCAGCAGCCAAACTTGGACAGGCCGGAACTATGGCTACACCTTC	CASSQTWTGRNYGYTF
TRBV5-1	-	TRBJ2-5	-	TGCGCCAGCAGCTTCCCACCTAGCAAAGGTGTTCAAGAGACCCAGTACTTC	CASSFPPSKGVQETQYF